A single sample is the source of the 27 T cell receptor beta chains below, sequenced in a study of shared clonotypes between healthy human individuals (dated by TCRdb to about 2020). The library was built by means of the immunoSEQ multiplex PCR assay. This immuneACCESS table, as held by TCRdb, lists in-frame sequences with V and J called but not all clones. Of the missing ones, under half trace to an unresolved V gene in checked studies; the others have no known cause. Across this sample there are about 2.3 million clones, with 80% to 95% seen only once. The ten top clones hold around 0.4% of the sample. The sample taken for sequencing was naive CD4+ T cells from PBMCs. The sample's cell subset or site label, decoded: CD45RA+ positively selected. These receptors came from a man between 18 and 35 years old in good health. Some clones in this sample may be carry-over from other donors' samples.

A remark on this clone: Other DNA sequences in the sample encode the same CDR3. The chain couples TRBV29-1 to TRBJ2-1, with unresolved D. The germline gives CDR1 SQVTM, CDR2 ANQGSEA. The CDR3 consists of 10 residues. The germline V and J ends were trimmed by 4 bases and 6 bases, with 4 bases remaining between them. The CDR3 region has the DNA TGCAGCGTTGGGGGCAATGAGCAGTTCTTC. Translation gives CSVGGNEQFF.

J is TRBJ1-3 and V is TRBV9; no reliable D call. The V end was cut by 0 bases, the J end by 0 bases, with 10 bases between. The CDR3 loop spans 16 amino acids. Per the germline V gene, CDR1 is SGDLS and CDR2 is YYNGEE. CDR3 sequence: CASSVGAGASGNTIYF. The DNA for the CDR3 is TGTGCCAGCAGCGTAGGGGCAGGCGCCTCTGGAAACACCATATATTTT.

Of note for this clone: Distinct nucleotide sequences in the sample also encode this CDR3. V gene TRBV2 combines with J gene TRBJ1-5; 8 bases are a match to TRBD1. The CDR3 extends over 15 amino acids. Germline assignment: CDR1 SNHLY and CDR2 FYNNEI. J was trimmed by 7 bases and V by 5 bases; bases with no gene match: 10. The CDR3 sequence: CASSPDRARGQPQHF. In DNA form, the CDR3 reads TGTGCCAGCAGTCCGGACAGGGCGCGCGGACAGCCCCAGCATTTT.

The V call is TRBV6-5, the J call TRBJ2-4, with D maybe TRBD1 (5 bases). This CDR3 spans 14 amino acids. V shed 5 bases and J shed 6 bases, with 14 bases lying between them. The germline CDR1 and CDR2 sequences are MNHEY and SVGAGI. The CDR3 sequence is CASSSQGPPNIQYF. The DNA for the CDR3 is TGTGCCAGCAGTAGTCAGGGTCCCCCAAACATTCAGTACTTC.

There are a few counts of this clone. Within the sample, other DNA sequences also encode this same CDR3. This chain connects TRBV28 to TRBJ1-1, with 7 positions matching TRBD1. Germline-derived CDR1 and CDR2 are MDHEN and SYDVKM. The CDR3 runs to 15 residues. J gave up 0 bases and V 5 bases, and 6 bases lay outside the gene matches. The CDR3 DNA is TGTGCCAGCAGTCCTCCGGGACAGATGAACACTGAAGCTTTCTTT. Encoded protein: CASSPPGQMNTEAFF.

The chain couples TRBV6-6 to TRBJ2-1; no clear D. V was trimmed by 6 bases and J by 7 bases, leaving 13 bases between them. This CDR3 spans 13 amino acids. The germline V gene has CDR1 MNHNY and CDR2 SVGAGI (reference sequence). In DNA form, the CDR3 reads TGTGCCAGCAGAGATTCAAGGGTAAATGAGCAGTTCTTC. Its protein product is CASRDSRVNEQFF.

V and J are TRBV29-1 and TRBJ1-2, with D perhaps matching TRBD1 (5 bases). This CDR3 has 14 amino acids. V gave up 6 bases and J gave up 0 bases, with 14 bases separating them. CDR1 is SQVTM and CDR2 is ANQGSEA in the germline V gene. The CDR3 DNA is TGCAGCGTGGGACGAATTTCAGCTAACTATGGCTACACCTTC. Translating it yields CSVGRISANYGYTF.

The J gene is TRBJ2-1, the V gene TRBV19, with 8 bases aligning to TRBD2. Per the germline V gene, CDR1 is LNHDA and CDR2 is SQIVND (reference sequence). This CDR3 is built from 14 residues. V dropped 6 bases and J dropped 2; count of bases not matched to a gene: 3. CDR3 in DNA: TGTGCCAGTAGGTCAGCGGGAGCCTACAATGAGCAGTTCTTC. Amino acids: CASRSAGAYNEQFF.

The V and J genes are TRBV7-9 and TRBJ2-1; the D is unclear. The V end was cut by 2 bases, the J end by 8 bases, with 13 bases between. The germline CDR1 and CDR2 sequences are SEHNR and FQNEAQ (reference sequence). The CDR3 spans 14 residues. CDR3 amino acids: CASSLTSPTDEQFF. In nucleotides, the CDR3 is TGTGCCAGCAGCTTAACTTCCCCTACCGATGAGCAGTTCTTC.

The DNA of the CDR3 is TGCAGCGTGGTCCGGGACAGGGGGCCGGGGACCCAGTACTTC. It specifies CSVVRDRGPGTQYF. The J gene is TRBJ2-5, the V gene TRBV29-1; 12 positions match TRBD1. The CDR3 consists of 14 residues. Germline values: CDR1 SQVTM, CDR2 ANQGSEA. The junction had 9 bases not matched to a gene; V was cut back by 6 bases and J by 7 bases.

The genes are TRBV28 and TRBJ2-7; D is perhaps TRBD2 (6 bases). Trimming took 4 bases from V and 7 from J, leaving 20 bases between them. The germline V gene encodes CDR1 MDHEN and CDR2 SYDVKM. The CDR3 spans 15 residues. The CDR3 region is CASSSGGTGSEEQYF. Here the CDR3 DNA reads TGTGCCAGCAGTTCTGGGGGGACTGGCTCGGAGGAGCAGTACTTC.

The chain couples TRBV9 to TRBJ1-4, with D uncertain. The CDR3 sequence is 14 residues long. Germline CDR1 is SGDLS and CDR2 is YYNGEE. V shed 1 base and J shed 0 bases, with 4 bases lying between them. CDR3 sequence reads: CASSVSTTNEKLFF. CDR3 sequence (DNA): TGTGCCAGCAGCGTAAGCACAACTAATGAAAAACTGTTTTTT.

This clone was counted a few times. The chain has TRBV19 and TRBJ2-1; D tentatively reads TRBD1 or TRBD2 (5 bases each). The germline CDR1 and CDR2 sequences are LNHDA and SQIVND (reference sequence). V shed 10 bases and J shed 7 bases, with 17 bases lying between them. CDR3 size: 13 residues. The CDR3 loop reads CATSLRGGNEQFF. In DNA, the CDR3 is TGTGCCACCTCTCTCCGGGGCGGGAATGAGCAGTTCTTC.

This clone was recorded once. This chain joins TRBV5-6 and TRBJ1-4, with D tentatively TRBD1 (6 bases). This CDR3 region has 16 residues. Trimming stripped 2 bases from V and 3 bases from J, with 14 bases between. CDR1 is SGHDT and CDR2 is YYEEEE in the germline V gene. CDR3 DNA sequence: TGTGCCAGCAGCTTCCGGGGGGCGCAGTCTAATGAAAAACTGTTTTTT. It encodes CASSFRGAQSNEKLFF.

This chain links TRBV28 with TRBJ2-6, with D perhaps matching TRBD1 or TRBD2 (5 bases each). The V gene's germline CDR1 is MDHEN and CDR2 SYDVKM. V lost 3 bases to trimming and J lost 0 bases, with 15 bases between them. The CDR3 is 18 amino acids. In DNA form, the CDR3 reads TGTGCCAGCAGTTTCGTGTGGGGACGGACCTCTGGGGCCAACGTCCTGACTTTC. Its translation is CASSFVWGRTSGANVLTF.

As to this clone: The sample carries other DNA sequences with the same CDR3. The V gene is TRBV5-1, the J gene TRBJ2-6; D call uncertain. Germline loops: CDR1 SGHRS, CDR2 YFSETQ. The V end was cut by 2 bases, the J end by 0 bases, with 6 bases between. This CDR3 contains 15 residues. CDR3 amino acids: CASSLGTSGANVLTF. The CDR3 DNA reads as TGCGCCAGCAGCTTAGGTACCTCTGGGGCCAACGTCCTGACTTTC.

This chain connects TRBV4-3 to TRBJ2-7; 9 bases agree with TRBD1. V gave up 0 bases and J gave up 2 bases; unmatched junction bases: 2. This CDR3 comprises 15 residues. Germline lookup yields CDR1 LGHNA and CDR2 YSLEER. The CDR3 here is CASSQEYRGPYEQYF. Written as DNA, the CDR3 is TGCGCCAGCAGCCAAGAATACAGGGGGCCCTACGAGCAGTACTTC.

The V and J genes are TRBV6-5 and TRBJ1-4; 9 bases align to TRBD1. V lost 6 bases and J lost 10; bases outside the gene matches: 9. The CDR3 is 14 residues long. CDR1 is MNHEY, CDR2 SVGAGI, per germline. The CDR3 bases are TGTGCCAGCAGCCGGGACAGGGCTTTTGGAAAACTGTTTTTT. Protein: CASSRDRAFGKLFF.

The CDR3 spells CASSLWPLSYEQYF. As DNA, the CDR3 is TGTGCCAGCAGTCTCTGGCCACTATCCTACGAGCAGTACTTC. The chain recombines TRBV28 with TRBJ2-7; D remains unclear. Germline V gene data show CDR1 as MDHEN and CDR2 as SYDVKM. The CDR3 loop spans 14 amino acids. Trimming removed 5 bases from V and 1 base from J, with 12 bases in between. Full variable domain (rest looked up from reference TRBV28 and TRBJ2-7): DVKVTQSSRYLVKRTGEKVFLECVQDMDHENMFWYRQDPGLGLRLIYFSYDVKMKEKGDIPEGYSVSREKKERFSLILESASTNQTSMYLCASSLWPLSYEQYFGPGTRLTVT.

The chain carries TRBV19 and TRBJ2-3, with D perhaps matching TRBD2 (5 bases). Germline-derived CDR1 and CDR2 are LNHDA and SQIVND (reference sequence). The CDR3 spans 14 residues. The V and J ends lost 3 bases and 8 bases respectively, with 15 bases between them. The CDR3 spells CASSIPAAGGTQYF. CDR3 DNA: TGTGCCAGTAGTATCCCAGCGGCCGGAGGTACGCAGTATTTT.

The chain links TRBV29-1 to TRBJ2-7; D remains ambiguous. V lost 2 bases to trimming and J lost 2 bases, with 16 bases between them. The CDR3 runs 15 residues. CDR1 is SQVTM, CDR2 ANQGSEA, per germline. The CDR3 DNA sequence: TGCAGCGTTGAAAGGTGGGGATACGGAACCTACGAGCAGTACTTC. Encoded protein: CSVERWGYGTYEQYF.

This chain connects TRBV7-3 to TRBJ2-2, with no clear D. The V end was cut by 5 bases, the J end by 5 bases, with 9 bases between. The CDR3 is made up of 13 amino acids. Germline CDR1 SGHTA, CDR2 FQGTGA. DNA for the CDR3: TGTGCCAGCAGCGTCCAGTGGACCGGGGAGCTGTTTTTT. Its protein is CASSVQWTGELFF.

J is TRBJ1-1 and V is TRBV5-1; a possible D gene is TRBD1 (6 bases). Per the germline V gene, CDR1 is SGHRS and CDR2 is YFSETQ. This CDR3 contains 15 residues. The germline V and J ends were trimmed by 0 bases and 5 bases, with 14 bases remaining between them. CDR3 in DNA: TGCGCCAGCAGCTTGGGGGCAGGGGAGAGGACTGAAGCTTTCTTT. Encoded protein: CASSLGAGERTEAFF.

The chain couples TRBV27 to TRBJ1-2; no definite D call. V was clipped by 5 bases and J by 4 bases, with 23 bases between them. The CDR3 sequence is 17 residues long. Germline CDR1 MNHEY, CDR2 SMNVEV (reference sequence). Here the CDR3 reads CASSPRVTPISGYGYTF. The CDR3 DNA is TGTGCCAGCAGTCCCCGTGTAACCCCCATCTCGGGCTATGGCTACACCTTC.

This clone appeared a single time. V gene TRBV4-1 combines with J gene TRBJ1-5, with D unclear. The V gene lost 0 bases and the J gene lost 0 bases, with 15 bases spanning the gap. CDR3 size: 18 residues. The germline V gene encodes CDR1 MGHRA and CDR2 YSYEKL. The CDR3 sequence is CASSQDWFGGFSNQPQHF. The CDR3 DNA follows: TGCGCCAGCAGCCAAGATTGGTTCGGAGGATTTAGCAATCAGCCCCAGCATTTT.

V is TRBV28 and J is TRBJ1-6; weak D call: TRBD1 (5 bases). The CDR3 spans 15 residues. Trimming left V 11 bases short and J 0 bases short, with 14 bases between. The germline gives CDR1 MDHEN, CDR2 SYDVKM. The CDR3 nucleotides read TGTGCCGCCCTCCGACAGACCTCCTATAATTCACCCCTCCACTTT. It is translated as CAALRQTSYNSPLHF.

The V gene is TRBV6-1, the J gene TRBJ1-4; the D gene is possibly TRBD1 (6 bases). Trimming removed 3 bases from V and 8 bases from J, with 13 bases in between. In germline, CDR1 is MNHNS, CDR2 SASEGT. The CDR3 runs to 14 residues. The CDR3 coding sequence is TGTGCCAGCAGTGACAGGGGTTCGGGGGAAAAACTGTTTTTT. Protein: CASSDRGSGEKLFF.